A selection of T cell receptor beta chains follows, all from one sample in a study of CD8 T cells in Susac syndrome. TCRdb re-called the immunoSEQ multiplex PCR reads with MiXCR, one entry per CDR3 protein. The sample holds 77,000 or so distinct CDR3 sequences, under 95% seen once. Sequenced material: CD4+ T cells from PBMCs. The receptors shown here come from a human donor with Susac syndrome. Both conserved end residues are part of each CDR3. The D gene is left open where the match is weak. Size is stated for part of the rows, as once, few or many counts, or as a class when the clone is expanded.

TRBJ2-7	-	-	TRBV4-2	CASSQPDRDTGGQQYF	TGTGCCAGCAGCCAACCGGACCGGGATACTGGTGGGCAGCAGTACTTC
TRBJ1-1	-	-	TRBV7-2	CASSSHQGTEAFF	TGTGCCAGCAGCTCACACCAGGGAACTGAAGCTTTCTTT
TRBJ2-7	-	-	TRBV15	CATSRDRGRAYEQYF	TGTGCCACCAGCAGAGATAGAGGTAGGGCATACGAGCAGTACTTC
TRBJ2-1	once	TRBD2	TRBV28	CASSQGLAGGYNEQFF	TGTGCCAGCAGTCAAGGACTAGCGGGAGGGTACAATGAGCAGTTCTTC
TRBJ1-2	-	TRBD1	TRBV28	CASSPTGMIGRGYTF	TGTGCCAGCAGTCCGACAGGGATGATCGGTCGGGGCTACACCTTC
TRBJ2-6	-	-	TRBV7-8	CASSFSGANVLTF	TGTGCCAGCAGCTTCTCTGGGGCCAACGTCCTGACTTTC
TRBJ2-3	-	TRBD2	TRBV20-1	CSARSGGFTDTQYF	TGCAGTGCTAGGAGCGGGGGGTTCACAGATACGCAGTATTTT
TRBJ2-3	once	-	TRBV19	CASSGRLAESLDTQYF	TGTGCCAGTAGTGGGCGCTTAGCGGAAAGTTTAGATACGCAGTATTTT
TRBJ2-1	once	TRBD2	TRBV30	CAVQSGRAYNEQFF	TGTGCTGTACAAAGCGGGAGGGCCTACAATGAGCAGTTCTTC
TRBJ2-3	-	-	TRBV6-5	CASRSPGDTQYF	TGTGCCAGCAGGTCCCCCGGGGATACGCAGTATTTT
TRBJ2-7	-	TRBD1	TRBV12-3/TRBV12-4	CASSTGTGRYEQYF	TGTGCCAGCAGTACGGGGACAGGGAGGTACGAGCAGTACTTC
TRBJ2-2	-	-	TRBV12-3/TRBV12-4	CASSLRGPNTGELFF	TGTGCCAGCAGTTTAAGAGGGCCCAACACCGGGGAGCTGTTTTTT
TRBJ2-1	-	-	TRBV20-1	CSANYQPYNEQFF	TGCAGTGCAAACTACCAACCGTACAATGAGCAGTTCTTC
TRBJ1-1	once	-	TRBV5-4	CASSQTVNTEAFF	TGTGCCAGCAGCCAGACGGTGAACACTGAAGCTTTCTTT
TRBJ2-7	-	TRBD2	TRBV6-5	CASSHREGYEQYF	TGTGCCAGCAGCCACCGGGAGGGCTACGAGCAGTACTTC
TRBJ2-3	-	-	TRBV6-6	CASARGGSTDTQYF	TGTGCCAGCGCCCGGGGCGGGAGCACAGATACGCAGTATTTT
TRBJ2-1	-	TRBD2	TRBV7-3	CASSSTGTTAYNEQFF	TGTGCCAGCAGCTCTACCGGGACTACGGCATACAATGAGCAGTTCTTC
TRBJ2-7	-	-	TRBV20-1	CSARGLTHEQYF	TGCAGTGCGCGAGGTCTAACCCACGAGCAGTACTTC
TRBJ1-2	-	-	TRBV5-4	CASSLPMGQTYGYTF	TGTGCCAGCAGCTTGCCTATGGGACAAACCTATGGCTACACCTTC
TRBJ2-3	-	-	TRBV24-1	CATSDGGGTDTQYF	TGTGCCACCAGTGACGGGGGTGGCACAGATACGCAGTATTTT
TRBJ2-5	-	-	TRBV5-1	CASSSQGMRETQYF	TGCGCCAGCAGCTCGCAGGGTATGAGGGAGACCCAGTACTTC
TRBJ2-3	-	-	TRBV3-1	CASSQALGRTSTDTQYF	TGTGCCAGCAGCCAAGCGCTCGGGCGGACTAGCACAGATACGCAGTATTTT
TRBJ2-7	-	-	TRBV6-5	CASSYSIAREVDEQYF	TGTGCCAGCAGTTACTCGATTGCCCGAGAGGTTGACGAGCAGTACTTC
TRBJ2-6	-	TRBD1	TRBV29-1	CSVTGSSGANVLTF	TGCAGCGTGACAGGGTCCTCTGGGGCCAACGTCCTGACTTTC
TRBJ1-2	-	-	TRBV20-1	CSADEPGQSAGYTF	TGCAGTGCGGATGAACCGGGACAATCGGCGGGCTACACCTTC
TRBJ2-3	-	-	TRBV9	CASSPSSTDTQYF	TGTGCCAGCAGCCCGTCGAGCACAGATACGCAGTATTTT
TRBJ2-3	-	TRBD1	TRBV5-5	CASSSLQGDTQYF	TGTGCCAGCAGCTCACTACAGGGGGATACGCAGTATTTT
TRBJ2-1	-	-	TRBV7-2	CASSLRGVYNEQFF	TGTGCCAGCAGCTTAAGAGGAGTCTACAATGAGCAGTTCTTC
TRBJ1-5	-	TRBD1	TRBV27	CASSIRQGDQPQHF	TGTGCCAGCAGTATCCGACAGGGTGATCAGCCCCAGCATTTT
TRBJ2-5	-	-	TRBV19	CASKDRAAETQYF	TGTGCCAGTAAGGACAGAGCGGCAGAGACCCAGTACTTC
TRBJ2-6	-	-	TRBV4-1	CASSPYSDGANVLTF	TGCGCCAGCAGCCCGTACAGTGATGGGGCCAACGTCCTGACTTTC
TRBJ1-6	-	-	TRBV2	CASSDMDSANSPLHF	TGTGCCAGCAGTGATATGGACAGTGCGAATTCACCCCTCCACTTT
TRBJ2-5	-	-	TRBV6-5	CASSYSGGKETQYF	TGTGCCAGCAGTTACTCTGGGGGGAAAGAGACCCAGTACTTC
TRBJ1-2	-	-	TRBV5-6	CASSLAGRGNYGYTF	TGTGCCAGCAGCTTGGCAGGCAGGGGAAACTATGGCTACACCTTC
TRBJ2-7	-	TRBD1	TRBV29-1	CSVGTGGIYEQYF	TGCAGCGTGGGGACAGGGGGGATCTACGAGCAGTACTTC
TRBJ2-7	-	-	TRBV5-1	CASSIVNPFSYEQYF	TGCGCCAGCAGCATAGTTAACCCCTTCAGCTACGAGCAGTACTTC
TRBJ2-2	-	-	TRBV6-1	CASSRTAQGRAGELFF	TGTGCCAGCAGTAGGACCGCACAGGGGAGGGCCGGGGAGCTGTTTTTT
TRBJ1-1	-	-	TRBV5-1	CASSSFTGSGTEAFF	TGCGCCAGCAGCTCATTTACAGGGTCTGGCACTGAAGCTTTCTTT
TRBJ1-1	-	-	TRBV20-1	CSAQHEEAFF	TGCAGTGCTCAGCATGAGGAAGCTTTCTTT
TRBJ2-1	-	-	TRBV29-1	CSVDRGTYNEQFF	TGCAGCGTTGACAGGGGTACCTACAATGAGCAGTTCTTC
TRBJ2-5	-	-	TRBV11-1	CASSRNARETQYF	TGTGCCAGCAGCCGAAACGCTCGAGAGACCCAGTACTTC
TRBJ2-1	once	-	TRBV12-3/TRBV12-4	CASSLGSEQFF	TGTGCCAGCAGCCTGGGGAGTGAGCAGTTCTTC
TRBJ1-6	-	-	TRBV2	CASNGRPNSPLHF	TGTGCCAGCAACGGTCGACCCAATTCACCCCTCCACTTT
TRBJ2-1	-	TRBD2	TRBV29-1	CSVARLAGGYPNEQFF	TGCAGCGTCGCCCGATTAGCGGGAGGATATCCCAATGAGCAGTTCTTC
TRBJ2-1	-	TRBD1	TRBV5-1	CASSLVPGQGNNEQFF	TGCGCCAGCAGCTTGGTCCCGGGACAGGGGAACAATGAGCAGTTCTTC
TRBJ2-4	-	-	TRBV6-5	CASSFYPRSKNIQYF	TGTGCCAGCAGTTTTTACCCCCGAAGCAAAAACATTCAGTACTTC
TRBJ2-1	-	TRBD2	TRBV28	CASTSGGTESSYNEQFF	TGTGCCAGCACCTCGGGAGGCACAGAGAGCTCCTACAATGAGCAGTTCTTC
TRBJ2-5	-	-	TRBV7-9	CASSRSSQETQYF	TGTGCCAGCAGCCGTTCTTCCCAAGAGACCCAGTACTTC
TRBJ1-4	-	-	TRBV5-4	CASSLQSATNEKLFF	TGTGCCAGCAGCTTGCAGTCAGCAACTAATGAAAAACTGTTTTTT
TRBJ2-2	once	TRBD1	TRBV2	CASSRMDRGRELFF	TGTGCCAGCAGTCGGATGGACAGGGGCCGGGAGCTGTTTTTT
TRBJ1-5	-	TRBD1	TRBV2	CASSGQGGLGTQPQHF	TGTGCCAGCAGTGGACAGGGTGGTCTGGGAACACAGCCCCAGCATTTT
TRBJ2-7	-	TRBD2	TRBV2	CASSEALRGGYEQYF	TGTGCCAGCAGTGAAGCGCTCCGGGGGGGCTACGAGCAGTACTTC
TRBJ2-5	-	TRBD2	TRBV11-2	CASSSSGGASGRVFGETQYF	TGTGCCAGCAGCTCCAGCGGGGGGGCTAGCGGGAGAGTCTTTGGAGAGACCCAGTACTTC
TRBJ2-7	-	TRBD1	TRBV20-1	CSANRPATGVQYF	TGCAGTGCTAACCGCCCCGCGACAGGGGTACAGTACTTC
TRBJ2-7	-	-	TRBV12-3/TRBV12-4	CASSLFGNPGHEQYF	TGTGCCAGCAGTTTGTTTGGGAATCCGGGCCACGAGCAGTACTTC
TRBJ1-2	-	-	TRBV6-2/TRBV6-3	CASATFMEGGYTF	TGTGCCAGCGCCACGTTCATGGAAGGCGGCTACACCTTC